This T cell receptor beta chain was found in a study of CD8 T cells in ankylosing spondylitis. Regarding the study as a whole: In the blood and synovial fluid of reactive arthritis, some motif variants had been previously reported. A TCR beta motif of roughly 8 highly homologous variants seemed to mark ankylosing spondylitis blood. The clones that were linked to disease were reported to be significantly enriched in matched synovial fluid samples from ankylosing spondylitis patients.

A single record per CDR3 protein comes from TCRdb applying MiXCR to the 5' RACE reads. The table includes some 700,000 distinct CDR3 sequences, about 20% detected once. The CDR3 loop spans 15 amino acids. V lost 6 bases and J lost 5, with 17 bases in between. CDR1 is MDHEN and CDR2 is SYDVKM in the germline V gene. About this clonotype: Its specificity is not known.

This TCR was sampled from a male donor with ankylosing spondylitis. The chain is built from TRBV28 and TRBJ2-1; D may be TRBD1 or TRBD2 (6 bases each). Sequencing was carried out using blood, either unsorted or a sorted T cell fraction (not recorded which). The CDR3 spells CASRLGGGSNNEQFF. The CDR3 nucleotides read TGTGCCAGCAGGCTAGGGGGAGGATCAAACAATGAGCAGTTCTTC.